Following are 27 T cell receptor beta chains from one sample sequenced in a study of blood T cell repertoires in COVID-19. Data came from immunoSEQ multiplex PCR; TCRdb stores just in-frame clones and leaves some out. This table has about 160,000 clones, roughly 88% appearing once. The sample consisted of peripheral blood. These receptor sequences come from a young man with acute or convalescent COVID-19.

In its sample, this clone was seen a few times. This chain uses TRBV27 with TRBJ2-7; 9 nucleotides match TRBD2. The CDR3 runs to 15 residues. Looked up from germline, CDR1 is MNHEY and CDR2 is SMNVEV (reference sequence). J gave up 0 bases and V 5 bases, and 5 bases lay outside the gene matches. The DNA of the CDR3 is TGTGCCAGCAGTCTAGCGGGGTCGAGCTCCTACGAGCAGTACTTC. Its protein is CASSLAGSSSYEQYF.

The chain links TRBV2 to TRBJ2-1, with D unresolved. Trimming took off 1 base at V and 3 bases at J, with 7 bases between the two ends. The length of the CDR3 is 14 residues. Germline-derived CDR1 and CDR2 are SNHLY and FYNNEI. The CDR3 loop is CASSEGSGYNEQFF. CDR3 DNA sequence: TGTGCCAGCAGTGAAGGTTCAGGCTACAATGAGCAGTTCTTC.

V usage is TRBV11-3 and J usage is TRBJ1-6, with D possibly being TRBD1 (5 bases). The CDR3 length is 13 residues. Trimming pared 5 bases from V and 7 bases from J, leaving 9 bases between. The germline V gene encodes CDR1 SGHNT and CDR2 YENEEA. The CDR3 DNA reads TGTGCCAGCAGCACAGGTCCCAATTCACCCCTCCACTTT. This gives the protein CASSTGPNSPLHF.

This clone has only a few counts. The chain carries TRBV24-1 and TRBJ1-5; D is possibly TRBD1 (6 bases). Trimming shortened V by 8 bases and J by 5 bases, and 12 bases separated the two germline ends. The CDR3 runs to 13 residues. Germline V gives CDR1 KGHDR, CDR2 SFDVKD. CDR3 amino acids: CATMDSEYQPQHF. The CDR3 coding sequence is TGTGCCACCATGGACAGTGAGTATCAGCCCCAGCATTTT.

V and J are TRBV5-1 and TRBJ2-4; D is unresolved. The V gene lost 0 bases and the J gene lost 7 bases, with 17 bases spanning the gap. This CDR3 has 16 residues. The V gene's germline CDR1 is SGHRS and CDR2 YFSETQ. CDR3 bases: TGCGCCAGCAGCTTGGCTGTGGGCCCCGGCTCGAACATTCAGTACTTC. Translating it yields CASSLAVGPGSNIQYF.

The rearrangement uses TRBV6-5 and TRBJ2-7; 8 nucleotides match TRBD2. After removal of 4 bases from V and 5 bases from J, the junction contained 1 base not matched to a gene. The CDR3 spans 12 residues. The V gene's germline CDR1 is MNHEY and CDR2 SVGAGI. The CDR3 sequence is CASSSGGNEQYF. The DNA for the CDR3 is TGTGCCAGCAGTTCGGGGGGGAACGAGCAGTACTTC.

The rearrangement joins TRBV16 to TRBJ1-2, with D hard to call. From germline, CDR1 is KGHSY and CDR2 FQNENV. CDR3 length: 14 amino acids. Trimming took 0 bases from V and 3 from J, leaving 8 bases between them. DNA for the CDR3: TGTGCCAGCAGCCAATCGGGCAGCTACTATGGCTACACCTTC. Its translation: CASSQSGSYYGYTF.

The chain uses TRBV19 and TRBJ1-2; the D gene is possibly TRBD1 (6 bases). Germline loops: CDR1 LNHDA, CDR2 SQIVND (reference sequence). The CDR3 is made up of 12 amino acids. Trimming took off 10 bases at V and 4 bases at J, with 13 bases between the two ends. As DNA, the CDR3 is TGTGCCACCAGCCGGACAGTCTATGGCTACACCTTC. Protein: CATSRTVYGYTF.

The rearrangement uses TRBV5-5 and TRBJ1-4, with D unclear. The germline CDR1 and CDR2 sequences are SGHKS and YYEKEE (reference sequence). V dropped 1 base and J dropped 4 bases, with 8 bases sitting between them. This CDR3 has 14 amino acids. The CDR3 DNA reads TGTGCCAGCAGCTTGTGGGAGTATAATGAAAAACTGTTTTTT. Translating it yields CASSLWEYNEKLFF.

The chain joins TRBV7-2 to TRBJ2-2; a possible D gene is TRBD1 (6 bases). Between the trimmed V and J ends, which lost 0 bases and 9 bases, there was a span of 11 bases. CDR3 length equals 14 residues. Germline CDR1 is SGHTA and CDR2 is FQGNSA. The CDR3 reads CASSLAVTGRELFF. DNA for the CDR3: TGTGCCAGCAGCTTAGCCGTGACAGGCAGGGAGCTGTTTTTT.

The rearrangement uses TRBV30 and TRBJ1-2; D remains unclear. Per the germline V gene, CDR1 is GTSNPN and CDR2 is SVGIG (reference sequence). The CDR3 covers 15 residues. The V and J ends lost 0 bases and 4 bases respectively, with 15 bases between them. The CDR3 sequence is CAWSVPYESFYGYTF. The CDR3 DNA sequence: TGTGCCTGGAGTGTACCCTACGAGAGCTTCTATGGCTACACCTTC.

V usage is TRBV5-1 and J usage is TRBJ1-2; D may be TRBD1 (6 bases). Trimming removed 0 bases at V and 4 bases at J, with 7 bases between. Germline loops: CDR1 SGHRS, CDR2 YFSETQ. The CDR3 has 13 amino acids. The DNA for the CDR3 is TGCGCCAGCAGCTTGGGACAGGTCTATGGCTACACCTTC. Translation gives CASSLGQVYGYTF. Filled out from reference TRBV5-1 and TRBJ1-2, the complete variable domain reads KAGVTQTPRYLIKTRGQQVTLSCSPISGHRSVSWYQQTPGQGLQFLFEYFSETQRNKGNFPGRFSGRQFSNSRSEMNVSTLELGDSALYLCASSLGQVYGYTFGSGTRLTVV.

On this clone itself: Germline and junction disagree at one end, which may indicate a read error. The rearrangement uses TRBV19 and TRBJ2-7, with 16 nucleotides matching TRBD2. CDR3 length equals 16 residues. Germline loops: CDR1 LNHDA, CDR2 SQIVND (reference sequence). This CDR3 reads CASSRYGGTSGGAVDF. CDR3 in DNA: TGTGCCAGTAGTCGTTATGGTGGGACTAGCGGGGGGGCCGTGGACTTC. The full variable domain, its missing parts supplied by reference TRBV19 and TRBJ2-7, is DGGITQSPKYLFRKEGQNVTLSCEQNLNHDAMYWYRQDPGQGLRLIYYSQIVNDFQKGDIAEGYSVSREKKESFPLTVTSAQKNPTAFYLCASSRYGGTSGGAVDFGPGTRLTVT.

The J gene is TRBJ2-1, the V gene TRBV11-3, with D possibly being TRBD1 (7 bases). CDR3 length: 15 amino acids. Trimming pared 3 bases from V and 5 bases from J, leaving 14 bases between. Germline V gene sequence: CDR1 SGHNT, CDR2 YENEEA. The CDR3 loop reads CASSFGQGGNNEQFF. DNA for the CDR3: TGTGCCAGCAGCTTTGGCCAGGGGGGTAACAATGAGCAGTTCTTC.

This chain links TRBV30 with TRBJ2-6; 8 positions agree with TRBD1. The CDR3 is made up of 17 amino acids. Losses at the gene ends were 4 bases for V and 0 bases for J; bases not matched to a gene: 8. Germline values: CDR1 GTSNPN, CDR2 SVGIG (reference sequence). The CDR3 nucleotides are TGTGCCTGGACCGAACAGGGGGGAACCTCTGGGGCCAACGTCCTGACTTTC. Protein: CAWTEQGGTSGANVLTF.

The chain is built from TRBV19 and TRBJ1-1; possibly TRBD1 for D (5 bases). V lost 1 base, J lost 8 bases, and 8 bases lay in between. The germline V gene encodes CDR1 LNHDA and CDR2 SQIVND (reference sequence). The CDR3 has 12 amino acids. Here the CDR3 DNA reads TGTGCCAGTAGTATAGGAAGGGGAGAAGCTTTCTTT. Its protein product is CASSIGRGEAFF.

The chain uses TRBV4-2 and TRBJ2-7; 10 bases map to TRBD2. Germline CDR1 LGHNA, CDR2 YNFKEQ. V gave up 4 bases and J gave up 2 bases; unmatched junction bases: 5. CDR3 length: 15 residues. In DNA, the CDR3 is TGTGCCAGCAGCCCTGGACTAGCGGAGACCTACGAGCAGTACTTC. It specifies CASSPGLAETYEQYF.

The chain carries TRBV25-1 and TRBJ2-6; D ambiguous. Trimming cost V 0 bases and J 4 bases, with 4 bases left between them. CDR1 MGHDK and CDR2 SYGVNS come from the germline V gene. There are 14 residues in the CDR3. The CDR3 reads CASSEYGGANVLTF. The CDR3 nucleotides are TGTGCCAGCAGTGAATACGGGGGGGCCAACGTCCTGACTTTC.

The CDR3 is CASSLNRAAGGETQYF. DNA of the CDR3: TGCGCCAGCAGCTTAAATAGGGCTGCCGGGGGAGAGACCCAGTACTTC. The chain has TRBV5-1 and TRBJ2-5, with a tentative D call TRBD2 (6 bases). Between the trimmed V and J ends, which lost 2 bases and 4 bases, there was a span of 18 bases. CDR1 and CDR2 (germline): SGHRS, YFSETQ. CDR3 length: 16 amino acids.

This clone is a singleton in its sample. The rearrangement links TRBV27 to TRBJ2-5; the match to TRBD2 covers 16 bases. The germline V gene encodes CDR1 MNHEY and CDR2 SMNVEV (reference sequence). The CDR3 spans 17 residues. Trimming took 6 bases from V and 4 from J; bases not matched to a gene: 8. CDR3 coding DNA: TGTGCCAGCAGCCGGGGACTAGCGGGAGGGTATCGAGAGACCCAGTACTTC. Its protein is CASSRGLAGGYRETQYF.

The CDR3 protein is CASSFYRTGRNYGYTF. The DNA for the CDR3 is TGTGCCAGCAGCTTCTATAGGACAGGGAGGAACTATGGCTACACCTTC. The V call is TRBV5-6, the J call TRBJ1-2; 8 positions agree with TRBD1. The CDR3 consists of 16 residues. V gave up 2 bases and J gave up 2 bases; unmatched junction bases: 8. Looked up from germline, CDR1 is SGHDT and CDR2 is YYEEEE.

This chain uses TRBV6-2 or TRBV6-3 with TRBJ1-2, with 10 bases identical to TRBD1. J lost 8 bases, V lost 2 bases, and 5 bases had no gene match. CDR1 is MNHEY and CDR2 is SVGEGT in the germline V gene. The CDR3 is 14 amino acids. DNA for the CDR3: TGTGCCAGCAGTTACCTGACAGGGGGCAGGGGCTACACCTTC. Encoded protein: CASSYLTGGRGYTF.

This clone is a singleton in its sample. CDR3 protein: CASSIRDRDNQPQHF. The CDR3, as DNA: TGTGCCAGTAGTATCCGGGACAGGGACAATCAGCCCCAGCATTTT. This rearrangement joins TRBV19 to TRBJ1-5; 9 bases align to TRBD1. V gave up 3 bases and J gave up 3 bases; unmatched junction bases: 3. This CDR3 has 15 residues. CDR1 is LNHDA, CDR2 SQIVND, per germline (reference sequence).

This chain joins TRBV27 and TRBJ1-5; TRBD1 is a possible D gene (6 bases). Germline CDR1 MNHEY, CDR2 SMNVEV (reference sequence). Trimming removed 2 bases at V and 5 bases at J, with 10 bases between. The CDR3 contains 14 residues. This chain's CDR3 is CASSLVGAHQPQHF. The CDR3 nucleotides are TGTGCCAGCAGTTTAGTGGGGGCGCATCAGCCCCAGCATTTT.

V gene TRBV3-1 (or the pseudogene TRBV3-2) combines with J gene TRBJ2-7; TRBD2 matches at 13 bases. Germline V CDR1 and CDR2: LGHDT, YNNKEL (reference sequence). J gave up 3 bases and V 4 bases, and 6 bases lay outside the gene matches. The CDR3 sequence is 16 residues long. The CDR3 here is CASSPGTSGVVYEQYF. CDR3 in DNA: TGTGCCAGCAGCCCCGGGACTAGCGGGGTAGTCTACGAGCAGTACTTC.

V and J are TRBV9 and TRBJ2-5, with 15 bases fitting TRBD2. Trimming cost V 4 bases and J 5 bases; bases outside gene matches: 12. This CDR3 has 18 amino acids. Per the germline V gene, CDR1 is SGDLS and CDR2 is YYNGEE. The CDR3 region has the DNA TGTGCCAGCAGCCCTCGGACTAGCGGGAGGGCCTTTGAGGAGACCCAGTACTTC. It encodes CASSPRTSGRAFEETQYF.

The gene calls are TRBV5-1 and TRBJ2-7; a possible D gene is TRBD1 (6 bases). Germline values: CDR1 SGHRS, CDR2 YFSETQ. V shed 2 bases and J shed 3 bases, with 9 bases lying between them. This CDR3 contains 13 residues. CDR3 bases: TGCGCCAGCAGCTTCAGGGGCGACTACGAGCAGTACTTC. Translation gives CASSFRGDYEQYF.